What follows describes a single T cell receptor beta chain. The antigen remains undetermined. These data originate in a study of T cells after yellow fever vaccination. Study results and caveats: The secondary response was weaker but peaked faster, day 5 versus 15. Post-booster reappearance was seen for most primary-vaccination clones (about 96% CD4, 85% to 90% CD8).

V was shortened by 5 bases and J by 0 bases, with 16 bases between the two germline ends. The CDR3 is 16 residues long. The V gene's germline CDR1 is SGHVS and CDR2 FQNEAQ. Generation of TCR cDNA used 5'RACE template switching (which added a universal primer site and UMIs). TCRdb ran MiXCR on the 5' RACE reads and lists one entry per CDR3 protein. Here the sample spans under 600,000 distinct CDR3 sequences, around a fifth being singletons. The sample here was PBMCs, taken roughly 20 days after the first yellow fever vaccination. The receptor was derived from a man younger than 35 who received the YFV17D yellow fever vaccine. The chain uses TRBV7-8 and TRBJ1-1; D not certain. CDR3 coding DNA: TGTGCCAGCAGCCCTCCCCCCCAGACTCTGAACACTGAAGCTTTCTTT. It encodes CASSPPPQTLNTEAFF.